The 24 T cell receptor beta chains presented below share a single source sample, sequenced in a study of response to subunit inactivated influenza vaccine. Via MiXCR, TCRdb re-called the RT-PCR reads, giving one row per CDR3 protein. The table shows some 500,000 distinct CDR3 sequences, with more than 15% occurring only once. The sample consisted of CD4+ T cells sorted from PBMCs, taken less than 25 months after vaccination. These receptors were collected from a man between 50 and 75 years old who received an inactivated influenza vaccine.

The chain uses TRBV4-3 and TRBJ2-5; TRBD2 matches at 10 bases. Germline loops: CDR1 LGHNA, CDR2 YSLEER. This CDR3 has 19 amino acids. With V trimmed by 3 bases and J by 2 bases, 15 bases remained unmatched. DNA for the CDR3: TGCGCCAGCAGCCATAGGACTAGCGGAGACCCGGGTTGGCAAGAGACCCAGTACTTC. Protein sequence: CASSHRTSGDPGWQETQYF.

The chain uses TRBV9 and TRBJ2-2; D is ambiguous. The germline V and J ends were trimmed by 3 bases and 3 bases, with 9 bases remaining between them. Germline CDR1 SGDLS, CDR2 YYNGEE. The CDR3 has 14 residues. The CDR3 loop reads CASSEVLHTGELFF. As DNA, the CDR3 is TGTGCCAGCAGCGAGGTCCTACACACCGGGGAGCTGTTTTTT.

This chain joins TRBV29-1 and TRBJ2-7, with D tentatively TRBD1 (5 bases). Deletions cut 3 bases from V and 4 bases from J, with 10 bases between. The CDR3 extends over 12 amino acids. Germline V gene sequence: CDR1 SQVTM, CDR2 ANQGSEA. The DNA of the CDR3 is TGCAGCGTTGAGAGACCAGGGTACGAGCAGTACTTC. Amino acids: CSVERPGYEQYF.

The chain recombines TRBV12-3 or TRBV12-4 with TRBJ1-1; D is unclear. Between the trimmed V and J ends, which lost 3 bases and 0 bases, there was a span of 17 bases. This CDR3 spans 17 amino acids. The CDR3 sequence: CASSFDGFGEMNTEAFF. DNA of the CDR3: TGTGCCAGCAGTTTCGACGGGTTTGGGGAGATGAACACTGAAGCTTTCTTT.

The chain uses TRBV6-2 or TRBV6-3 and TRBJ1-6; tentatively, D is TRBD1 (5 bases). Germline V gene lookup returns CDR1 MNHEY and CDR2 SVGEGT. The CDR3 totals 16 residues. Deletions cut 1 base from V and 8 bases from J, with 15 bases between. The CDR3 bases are TGTGCCAGCAGTTACTTGCGCAGGGATCGGGATTCACCCCTCCACTTT. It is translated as CASSYLRRDRDSPLHF.

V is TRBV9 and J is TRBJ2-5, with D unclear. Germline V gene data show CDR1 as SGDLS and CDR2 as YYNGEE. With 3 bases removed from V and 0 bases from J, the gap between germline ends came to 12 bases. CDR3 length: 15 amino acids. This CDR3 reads CASSEAPSHQETQYF. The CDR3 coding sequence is TGTGCCAGCAGCGAGGCCCCCTCGCACCAAGAGACCCAGTACTTC.

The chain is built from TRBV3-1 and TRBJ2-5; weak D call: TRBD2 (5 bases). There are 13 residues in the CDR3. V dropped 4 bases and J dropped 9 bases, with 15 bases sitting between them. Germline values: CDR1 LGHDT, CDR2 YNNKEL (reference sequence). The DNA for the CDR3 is TGTGCCAGCAGCCCCGGAGTACGGGAAGCCCAGTACTTC. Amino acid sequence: CASSPGVREAQYF.

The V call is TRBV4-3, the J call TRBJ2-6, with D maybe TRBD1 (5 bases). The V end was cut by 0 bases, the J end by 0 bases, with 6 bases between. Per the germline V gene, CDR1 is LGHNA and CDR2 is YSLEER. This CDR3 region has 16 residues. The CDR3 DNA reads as TGCGCCAGCAGCCAAGATGGGGCCTCTGGGGCCAACGTCCTGACTTTC. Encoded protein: CASSQDGASGANVLTF.

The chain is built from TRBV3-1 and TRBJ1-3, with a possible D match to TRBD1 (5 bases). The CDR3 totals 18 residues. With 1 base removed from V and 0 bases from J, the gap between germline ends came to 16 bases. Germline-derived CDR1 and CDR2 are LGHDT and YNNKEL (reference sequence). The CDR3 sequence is CASSQGGVSLSSGNTIYF. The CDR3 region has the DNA TGTGCCAGCAGCCAAGGAGGGGTCTCCCTAAGCTCTGGAAACACCATATATTTT.

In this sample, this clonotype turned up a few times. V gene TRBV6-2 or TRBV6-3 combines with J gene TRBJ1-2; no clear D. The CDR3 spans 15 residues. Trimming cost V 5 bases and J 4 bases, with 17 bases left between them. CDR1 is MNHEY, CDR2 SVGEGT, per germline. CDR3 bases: TGTGCCAGCAGTGATCCCCAGACGCGAGGCTATGGCTACACCTTC. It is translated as CASSDPQTRGYGYTF.

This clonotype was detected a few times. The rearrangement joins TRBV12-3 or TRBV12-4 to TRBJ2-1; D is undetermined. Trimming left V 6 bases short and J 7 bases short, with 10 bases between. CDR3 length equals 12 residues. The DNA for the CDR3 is TGTGCCAGCAGACCTACTGGGAATGAGCAGTTCTTC. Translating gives CASRPTGNEQFF.

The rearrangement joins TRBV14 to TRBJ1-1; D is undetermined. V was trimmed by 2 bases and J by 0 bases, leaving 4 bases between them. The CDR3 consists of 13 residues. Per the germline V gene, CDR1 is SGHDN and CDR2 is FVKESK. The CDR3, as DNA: TGTGCCAGCAGCCAATCCCTGAACACTGAAGCTTTCTTT. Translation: CASSQSLNTEAFF.

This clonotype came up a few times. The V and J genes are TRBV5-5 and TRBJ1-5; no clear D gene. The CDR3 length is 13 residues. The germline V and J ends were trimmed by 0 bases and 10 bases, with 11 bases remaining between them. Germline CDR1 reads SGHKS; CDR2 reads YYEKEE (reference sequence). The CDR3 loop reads CASSLGGLKPQHF. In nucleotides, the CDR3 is TGTGCCAGCAGCTTGGGCGGGTTGAAACCCCAGCATTTT. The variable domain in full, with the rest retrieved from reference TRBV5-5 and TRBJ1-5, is DAGVTQSPTHLIKTRGQQVTLRCSPISGHKSVSWYQQVLGQGPQFIFQYYEKEERGRGNFPDRFSARQFPNYSSELNVNALLLGDSALYLCASSLGGLKPQHFGDGTRLSIL.

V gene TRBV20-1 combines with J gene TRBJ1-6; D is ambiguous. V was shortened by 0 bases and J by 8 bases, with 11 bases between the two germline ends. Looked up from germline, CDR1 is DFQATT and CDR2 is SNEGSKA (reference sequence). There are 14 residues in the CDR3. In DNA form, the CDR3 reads TGCAGTGCTAGAGAGGGGTGGGGAGATTCACCCCTCCACTTT. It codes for CSAREGWGDSPLHF.

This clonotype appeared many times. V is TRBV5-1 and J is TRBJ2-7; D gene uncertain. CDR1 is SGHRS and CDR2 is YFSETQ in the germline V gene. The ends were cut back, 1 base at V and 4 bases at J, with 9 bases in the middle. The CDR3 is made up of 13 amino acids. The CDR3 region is CASSLLTEYEQYF. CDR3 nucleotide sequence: TGCGCCAGCAGCTTGTTGACGGAATACGAGCAGTACTTC. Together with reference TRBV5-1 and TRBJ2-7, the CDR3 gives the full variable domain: KAGVTQTPRYLIKTRGQQVTLSCSPISGHRSVSWYQQTPGQGLQFLFEYFSETQRNKGNFPGRFSGRQFSNSRSEMNVSTLELGDSALYLCASSLLTEYEQYFGPGTRLTVT.

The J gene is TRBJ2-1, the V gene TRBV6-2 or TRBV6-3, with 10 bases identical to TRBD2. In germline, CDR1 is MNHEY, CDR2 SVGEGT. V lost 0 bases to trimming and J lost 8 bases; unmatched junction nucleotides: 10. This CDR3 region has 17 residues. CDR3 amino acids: CASSYSGRSGRAYEQFF. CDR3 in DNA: TGTGCCAGCAGTTACTCCGGGAGGAGCGGGAGGGCCTATGAGCAGTTCTTC.

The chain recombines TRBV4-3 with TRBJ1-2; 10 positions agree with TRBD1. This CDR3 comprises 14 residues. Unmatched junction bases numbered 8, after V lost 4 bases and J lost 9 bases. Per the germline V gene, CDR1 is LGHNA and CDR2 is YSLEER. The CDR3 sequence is CASSRETGGASYTF. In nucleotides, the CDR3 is TGCGCCAGCAGCCGAGAGACAGGGGGCGCGAGCTACACCTTC.

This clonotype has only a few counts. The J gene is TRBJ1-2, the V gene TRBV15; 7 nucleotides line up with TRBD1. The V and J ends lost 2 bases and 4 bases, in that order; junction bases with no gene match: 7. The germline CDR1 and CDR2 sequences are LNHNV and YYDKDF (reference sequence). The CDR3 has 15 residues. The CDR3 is CATSRQSTGLYGYTF. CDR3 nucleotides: TGTGCCACCAGCAGACAGTCGACAGGGCTCTATGGCTACACCTTC.

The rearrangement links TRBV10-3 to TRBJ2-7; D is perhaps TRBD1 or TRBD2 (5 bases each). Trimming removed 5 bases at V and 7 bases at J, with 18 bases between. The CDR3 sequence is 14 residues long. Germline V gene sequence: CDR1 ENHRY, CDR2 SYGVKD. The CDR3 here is CAISNTLLGEEQYF. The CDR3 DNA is TGTGCCATCAGTAACACCTTACTAGGGGAGGAGCAGTACTTC.

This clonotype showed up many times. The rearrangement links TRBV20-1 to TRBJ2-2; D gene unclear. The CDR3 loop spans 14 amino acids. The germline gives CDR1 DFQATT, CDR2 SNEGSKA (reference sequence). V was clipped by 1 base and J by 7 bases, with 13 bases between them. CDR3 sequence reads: CSARVPESGGELFF. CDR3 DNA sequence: TGCAGTGCTAGAGTACCAGAGTCGGGCGGGGAGCTGTTTTTT.

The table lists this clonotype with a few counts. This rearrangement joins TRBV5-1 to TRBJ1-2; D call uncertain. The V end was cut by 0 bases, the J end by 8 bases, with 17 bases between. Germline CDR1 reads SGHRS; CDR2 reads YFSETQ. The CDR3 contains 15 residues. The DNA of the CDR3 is TGCGCCAGCAGCTTGGAAGGCCGACCCACTGGAGGCTACACCTTC. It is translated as CASSLEGRPTGGYTF.

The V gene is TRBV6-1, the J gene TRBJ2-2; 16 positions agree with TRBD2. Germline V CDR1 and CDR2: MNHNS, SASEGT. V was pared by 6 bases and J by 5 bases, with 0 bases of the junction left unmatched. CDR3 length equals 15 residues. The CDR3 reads CASRGLAGGTGELFF. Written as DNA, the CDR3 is TGTGCCAGCAGGGGACTAGCGGGGGGGACCGGGGAGCTGTTTTTT.

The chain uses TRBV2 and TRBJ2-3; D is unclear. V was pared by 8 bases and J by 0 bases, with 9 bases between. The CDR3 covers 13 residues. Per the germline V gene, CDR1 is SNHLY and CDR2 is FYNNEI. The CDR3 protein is CASGMESTDTQYF. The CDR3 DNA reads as TGTGCCAGCGGGATGGAGAGCACAGATACGCAGTATTTT.

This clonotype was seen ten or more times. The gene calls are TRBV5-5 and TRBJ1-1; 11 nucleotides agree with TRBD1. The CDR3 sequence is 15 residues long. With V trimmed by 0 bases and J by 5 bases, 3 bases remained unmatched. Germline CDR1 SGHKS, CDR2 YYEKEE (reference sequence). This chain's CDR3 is CASSLEGQGETEAFF. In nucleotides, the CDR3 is TGTGCCAGCAGCTTGGAGGGACAGGGGGAAACTGAAGCTTTCTTT.